This is a list of T cell receptor beta chains from one sample in a study of blood T cell repertoires in COVID-19. Only in-frame clones appear in the TCRdb table, and some are missing; sequencing was by immunoSEQ multiplex PCR. There are under 60,000 clones in the sample; 75% to 80% occur only once, and about 25% lies in the top ten. Sequencing used peripheral blood. Receptor source: a human donor in a cohort sampled during active COVID-19. Each CDR3 is given with its conserved first and last residue. The D gene is left open where the match is weak. Clone size is stated in some rows and not others, as once, few, many or a class when expanded.

j_call clone_size v_call d_call cdr3_aa cdr3_nt
TRBJ2-3 few TRBV10-1 TRBD2 CASSELAGADTQYF TGCGCCAGCAGTGAGTTAGCGGGAGCAGATACGCAGTATTTT
TRBJ2-7 . TRBV5-1 . CASSLSPGEAREQYF TGCGCCAGCAGCTTGTCACCGGGAGAGGCTCGGGAGCAGTACTTC
TRBJ2-3 . TRBV7-2 TRBD1 CASSPDRAADTQYF TGTGCCAGCAGCCCTGACAGGGCGGCAGATACGCAGTATTTT
TRBJ2-1 . TRBV6-2/TRBV6-3 TRBD2 CASSYSAGVVSNEQFF TGTGCCAGCAGTTACTCGGCGGGAGTAGTTTCGAATGAGCAGTTCTTC
TRBJ2-1 . TRBV19 . CASSTRGLLNEQFF TGTGCCAGTAGTACCAGGGGCCTTCTGAATGAGCAGTTCTTC
TRBJ2-1 . TRBV3-1/TRBV3-2 TRBD2 CASSRGAAGGINEQFF TGTGCCAGCAGCCGGGGCGCGGCGGGGGGCATCAATGAGCAGTTCTTC
TRBJ1-1 few TRBV12-3/TRBV12-4 . CASSLTRAEAFF TGTGCCAGCAGTTTAACCAGGGCTGAAGCTTTCTTT
TRBJ2-1 . TRBV11-2 TRBD2 CASSRTSGVSYNEQFF TGTGCCAGCAGCCGGACTAGCGGGGTTTCCTACAATGAGCAGTTCTTC
TRBJ2-5 . TRBV6-2/TRBV6-3 . CASSSPGVQETQYF TGTGCCAGCAGTTCCCCCGGGGTACAAGAGACCCAGTACTTC
TRBJ2-7 . TRBV19 TRBD2 CASSIGTSGRREQYF TGTGCCAGTAGTATAGGGACTAGCGGGAGACGGGAGCAGTACTTC
TRBJ2-5 once TRBV9 . CASSVGVIRGAETQYF TGTGCCAGCAGCGTAGGGGTAATTCGGGGGGCAGAGACCCAGTACTTC
TRBJ2-1 . TRBV5-4 TRBD2 CASSLAERGLNEQFF TGTGCCAGCAGCTTGGCCGAGCGGGGGTTGAATGAGCAGTTCTTC
TRBJ1-5 . TRBV2 . CASRRDNNQPQHF TGTGCCAGCAGGAGGGACAACAATCAGCCCCAGCATTTT
TRBJ1-5 . TRBV4-2 . CASSQEGGRVSNQPQHF TGTGCCAGCAGCCAAGAGGGAGGCAGGGTAAGCAATCAGCCCCAGCATTTT
TRBJ1-2 . TRBV3-1/TRBV3-2 . CASSQDQSGRGFYGYTF TGTGCCAGCAGCCAAGATCAATCGGGCAGAGGGTTCTATGGCTACACCTTC
TRBJ1-1 . TRBV28 . CASSLGFLGGEAFF TGTGCCAGCAGTTTAGGCTTCCTGGGAGGTGAAGCTTTCTTT
TRBJ1-2 . TRBV20-1 . CSASARGNEFNYGYTF TGCAGTGCTAGTGCAAGGGGGAACGAATTTAACTATGGCTACACCTTC
TRBJ1-2 . TRBV29-1 . CSVEVLTGYGYTF TGCAGCGTTGAAGTTCTGACAGGCTATGGCTACACCTTC
TRBJ1-3 . TRBV21-1 . CASSKSDRSRDTIYF TGTGCCAGCAGCAAATCGGACAGATCCCGAGACACCATATATTTT
TRBJ2-1 . TRBV2 . CASSQGAFSYNEQFF TGTGCCAGCAGCCAAGGGGCATTCTCCTACAATGAGCAGTTCTTC
TRBJ2-2 . TRBV7-3 . CASSSGSNTGELFF TGTGCCAGCAGCTCGGGATCTAACACCGGGGAGCTGTTTTTT
TRBJ1-5 . TRBV28 . CASSPLRARQPQHF TGTGCCAGCAGCCCATTAAGAGCTCGACAGCCCCAGCATTTT
TRBJ1-2 . TRBV6-1 . CASTSAGEGDGYTF TGTGCCAGCACCTCCGCGGGGGAAGGGGATGGCTACACCTTC
TRBJ2-4 once TRBV2 . CASSEGGGTLNIQYF TGTGCCAGCAGTGAGGGAGGGGGGACCCTAAACATTCAGTACTTC